Following are 17 T cell receptor beta chains from one sample sequenced in a study of OX40 agonist ivuxolimab in advanced cancers. Clones were read by immunoSEQ multiplex PCR, and TCRdb kept only the in-frame ones, dropping some. The sample has about 40,000 clones; over 75% are singletons. The specimen comprised CD4+ or CD8+ T cells sorted from blood, sampled in a trial of the OX40 agonist ivuxolimab. All receptors derive from an adult with an advanced solid tumor such as melanoma, head and neck, liver or kidney cancer.

The chain combines TRBV7-2 with TRBJ2-7; 7 positions match TRBD1. CDR3 length: 15 amino acids. Looked up from germline, CDR1 is SGHTA and CDR2 is FQGNSA. V shed 3 bases, J shed 5 bases, and the junction held 10 bases outside the gene matches. CDR3 in amino acids: CASSLDRPPFDEQYF. Written as DNA, the CDR3 is TGTGCCAGCAGCTTGGACAGGCCACCCTTTGACGAGCAGTACTTC.

This clone is classed as medium-sized. A junction boundary mismatches the germline segment, possibly from a read error. The V call is TRBV7-7, the J call TRBJ1-4; the D gene is possibly TRBD1 (5 bases). The CDR3 totals 13 residues. Germline assignment: CDR1 SSHAT and CDR2 FNYEAQ (reference sequence). The CDR3 DNA follows: TGTGCTAGCAGCCGCGGGGGGGGTGAAAAACTGTTTTTT. Translated, it gives CASSRGGGEKLFF.

The J gene is TRBJ2-7, the V gene TRBV18; 14 bases are shared with TRBD2. J was trimmed by 6 bases and V by 4 bases; bases with no gene match: 11. Germline V lookup: CDR1 KGHSH, CDR2 LQKENI. There are 17 residues in the CDR3. CDR3 amino acids: CASSQTGTSGSLSEQYF. Here the CDR3 DNA reads TGTGCCAGCTCACAAACCGGGACTAGCGGGAGCCTCTCCGAGCAGTACTTC.

As to this clone: The junction departs from the called germline gene at one end, perhaps through a read error. The chain uses TRBV7-7 and TRBJ2-5; 14 bases line up with TRBD2. The CDR3 is made up of 17 amino acids. From germline, CDR1 is SSHAT and CDR2 FNYEAQ (reference sequence). CDR3 sequence: CASSLGGLAGVGETQYF. The CDR3 DNA is TGTGCTAGCAGCTTAGGGGGACTAGCGGGAGTCGGGGAGACCCAGTACTTC. The entire variable domain, with the rest obtained from reference TRBV7-7 and TRBJ2-5, is as follows: GAGVSQSPRYKVTKRGQDVTLRCDPISSHATLYWYQQALGQGPEFLTYFNYEAQPDKSGLPSDRFSAERPEGSISTLTIQRTEQRDSAMYRCASSLGGLAGVGETQYFGPGTRLLVL.

This sequence joins TRBV6-1 and TRBJ2-2; D remains unclear. V was pared by 4 bases and J by 8 bases, with 5 bases between. The CDR3 spans 11 residues. The V gene's germline CDR1 is MNHNS and CDR2 SASEGT. CDR3: CASSVRGELFF. The DNA for the CDR3 is TGTGCCAGCAGTGTCCGGGGGGAGCTGTTTTTT.

Details on this clone: This specimen includes other DNA sequences encoding the same CDR3. The genes are TRBV7-2 and TRBJ2-7; a possible D gene is TRBD1 (6 bases). The V gene's germline CDR1 is SGHTA and CDR2 FQGNSA. This CDR3 is built from 14 residues. Trimming cost V 5 bases and J 5 bases, with 16 bases left between them. Here the CDR3 DNA reads TGTGCCAGCAGCCCACAGGGAGCCCGAAACGAGCAGTACTTC. It specifies CASSPQGARNEQYF.

This clone was seen only a few times. The CDR3 DNA reads TGTGCCAGCAGCTGGACTAGCACAGATACGCAGTATTTT. This gives the protein CASSWTSTDTQYF. This chain uses TRBV7-6 with TRBJ2-3, with D perhaps matching TRBD2 (5 bases). V lost 4 bases to trimming and J lost 0 bases, with 5 bases between them. The CDR3 consists of 13 residues. The germline CDR1 and CDR2 sequences are SGHVS and FNYEAQ.

The chain recombines TRBV28 with TRBJ2-1; no clear D. V lost 5 bases to trimming and J lost 9 bases, with 17 bases between them. Germline V gene data show CDR1 as MDHEN and CDR2 as SYDVKM. The CDR3 loop spans 14 amino acids. In nucleotides, the CDR3 is TGTGCCAGCAGTGCCTTCCTCCGGTGGTTTGAGCAGTTCTTC. It is translated as CASSAFLRWFEQFF.

V gene TRBV11-3 combines with J gene TRBJ1-1; 9 bases align to TRBD1. CDR1 and CDR2 from the germline V gene are SGHNT and YENEEA. This CDR3 has 14 residues. With 5 bases clipped from V and 4 bases from J, the junction kept 5 bases outside the gene matches. CDR3 nucleotides: TGTGCCAGCAGCCAAGGACAGGGGAGCACTGAAGCTTTCTTT. Amino acids: CASSQGQGSTEAFF.

DNA for the CDR3: TGTGCCAGCAGTGGAGGACAGCGGTTTTCCTACGAGCAGTACTTC. It codes for CASSGGQRFSYEQYF. This chain uses TRBV2 with TRBJ2-7; D may be TRBD1 (6 bases). V was trimmed by 4 bases and J by 1 base, leaving 14 bases between them. This CDR3 region has 15 residues. CDR1 is SNHLY, CDR2 FYNNEI, per germline.

J is TRBJ2-5 and V is TRBV28; 7 bases are a match to TRBD2. This CDR3 comprises 13 residues. CDR1 is MDHEN, CDR2 SYDVKM, per germline. V lost 3 bases, J lost 5 bases, and 3 bases stayed unmatched. CDR3 bases: TGTGCCAGCAGTTTGGGAGGGTTGGAGACCCAGTACTTC. It yields the protein CASSLGGLETQYF.

The chain combines TRBV29-1 with TRBJ1-3; 7 nucleotides agree with TRBD1. CDR3 length: 15 residues. V dropped 7 bases and J dropped 2; count of bases not matched to a gene: 11. Germline CDR1 SQVTM, CDR2 ANQGSEA. The CDR3 protein is CSGSRRGQAGNTIYF. CDR3 in DNA: TGCAGCGGGTCCAGGAGGGGGCAGGCTGGAAACACCATATATTTT.

The rearrangement joins TRBV10-1 to TRBJ1-1, with no clear D. Germline CDR1 is WNHNN and CDR2 is SYGVQD (reference sequence). The CDR3 totals 13 residues. V lost 4 bases and J 0 bases, leaving 6 bases between the germline ends. CDR3 sequence: CASSVGLNTEAFF. Here the CDR3 DNA reads TGCGCCAGCAGTGTAGGGTTGAACACTGAAGCTTTCTTT.

The V call is TRBV10-3, the J call TRBJ2-7; D possibly matches TRBD1 or TRBD2 (5 bases each). The V gene lost 5 bases and the J gene lost 0 bases, with 8 bases spanning the gap. The CDR3 covers 13 residues. Germline CDR1 reads ENHRY; CDR2 reads SYGVKD. This chain's CDR3 is CAISPGTSYEQYF. CDR3 nucleotide sequence: TGTGCCATCAGTCCCGGGACCTCCTACGAGCAGTACTTC.

The chain couples TRBV11-2 to TRBJ2-7; D is ambiguous. The CDR3 spans 14 residues. Between the trimmed V and J ends, which lost 1 base and 3 bases, there was a span of 10 bases. Germline assignment: CDR1 SGHAT and CDR2 FQNNGV. CDR3 amino acids: CASSLVGPGYEQYF. CDR3 coding DNA: TGTGCCAGCAGCTTAGTAGGGCCGGGCTACGAGCAGTACTTC. The complete variable domain, with remaining parts taken from reference TRBV11-2 and TRBJ2-7, reads EAGVAQSPRYKIIEKRQSVAFWCNPISGHATLYWYQQILGQGPKLLIQFQNNGVVDDSQLPKDRFSAERLKGVDSTLKIQPAKLEDSAVYLCASSLVGPGYEQYFGPGTRLTVT.

CDR3 region: CASSVGGAYNSPLHF. CDR3 coding DNA: TGTGCCAGCAGTGTTGGGGGCGCCTATAATTCACCCCTCCACTTT. The rearrangement links TRBV6-1 to TRBJ1-6; a possible D gene is TRBD1 (6 bases). Between the trimmed V and J ends, which lost 4 bases and 2 bases, there was a span of 9 bases. This CDR3 has 15 residues. Looked up from germline, CDR1 is MNHNS and CDR2 is SASEGT.

V and J are TRBV5-1 and TRBJ2-7, with 8 bases matching TRBD2. This CDR3 is 18 amino acids long. CDR1 and CDR2 (germline): SGHRS, YFSETQ. V lost 4 bases and J lost 5; bases outside the gene matches: 20. CDR3 sequence: CASSPGGAISGLGNEQYF. CDR3 bases: TGCGCCAGCAGCCCCGGGGGGGCTATTTCGGGACTAGGGAACGAGCAGTACTTC.